Following are 29 T cell receptor beta chains from one sample sequenced in a study of blood T cell repertoires in COVID-19. TCRdb's copy holds only in-frame clones and misses some; the assay was immunoSEQ multiplex PCR. In the table there are roughly 170,000 clones, over 70% of which are singletons. Sample: PBMCs or T cells enriched from blood (not recorded which). Receptors originate from a middle-aged woman with acute COVID-19.

The chain combines TRBV6-4 with TRBJ2-1, with 10 bases fitting TRBD2. The CDR3 contains 15 residues. The germline CDR1 and CDR2 sequences are MRHNA and SNTAGT. V was clipped by 6 bases and J by 1 base; unmatched bases: 3. CDR3 coding DNA: TGTGCCAGCAGCACTAGCGGGGCATCCTACAATGAGCAGTTCTTC. Amino acids: CASSTSGASYNEQFF.

The chain is built from TRBV6-6 and TRBJ1-2; unclear D gene. Germline values: CDR1 MNHNY, CDR2 SVGAGI (reference sequence). Deletions cut 6 bases from V and 9 bases from J, with 14 bases between. This CDR3 is built from 12 residues. CDR3 bases: TGTGCCAGCAGGACTCCCATCGTCAGCTACACCTTC. Amino acids: CASRTPIVSYTF.

V gene TRBV7-2 combines with J gene TRBJ2-2; no clear D. CDR3 size: 15 residues. CDR1 SGHTA and CDR2 FQGNSA come from the germline V gene. The germline V and J ends were trimmed by 2 bases and 1 base, with 8 bases remaining between them. CDR3: CASSLFSLNTGELFF. In DNA form, the CDR3 reads TGTGCCAGCAGCTTATTTAGCCTGAACACCGGGGAGCTGTTTTTT.

This clone has a single count. This chain connects TRBV30 to TRBJ2-2; D may be TRBD2 (5 bases). Germline CDR1 GTSNPN, CDR2 SVGIG (reference sequence). Trimming took 4 bases from V and 4 from J, leaving 13 bases between them. There are 14 residues in the CDR3. The CDR3 sequence: CAWKRAVGTGELFF. In DNA form, the CDR3 reads TGTGCCTGGAAGAGGGCGGTGGGCACCGGGGAGCTGTTTTTT.

In DNA, the CDR3 is TGCGCCAGCAGCTTGGAGGGGCCGGGGGCCCAGTACTTC. Translated: CASSLEGPGAQYF. The rearrangement links TRBV5-1 to TRBJ2-5; possible D gene TRBD2, 6 bases. V dropped 0 bases and J dropped 9 bases, with 12 bases sitting between them. The CDR3 spans 13 residues. Germline V CDR1 and CDR2: SGHRS, YFSETQ.

The chain employs TRBV28 and TRBJ2-1, with 10 bases matching TRBD2. V shed 2 bases, J shed 3 bases, and the junction held 16 bases outside the gene matches. This CDR3 region has 20 residues. CDR1 is MDHEN and CDR2 is SYDVKM in the germline V gene. The CDR3 reads CASSLGLGSGRAPVYNEQFF. CDR3 DNA: TGTGCCAGCAGTTTAGGATTGGGAAGCGGGAGGGCCCCCGTCTACAATGAGCAGTTCTTC.

The chain links TRBV27 to TRBJ2-7, with TRBD1 matching over 7 bases. Germline-derived CDR1 and CDR2 are MNHEY and SMNVEV (reference sequence). V was pared by 6 bases and J by 4 bases, with 9 bases of the junction left unmatched. This CDR3 is built from 14 residues. CDR3 in amino acids: CASRETGRVYEQYF. In DNA, the CDR3 is TGTGCCAGCAGGGAGACAGGGCGGGTTTACGAGCAGTACTTC.

Of note for this clone: The sample carries other DNA sequences with the same CDR3. The genes are TRBV7-2 and TRBJ1-2, with D possibly matching TRBD1 (5 bases). From germline, CDR1 is SGHTA and CDR2 FQGNSA. Trimming removed 3 bases at V and 5 bases at J, with 16 bases between. The CDR3 is made up of 15 amino acids. DNA of the CDR3: TGTGCCAGCAGCTTCCGGCAGGGCGCCGGATATGGCTACACCTTC. It yields the protein CASSFRQGAGYGYTF.

As for this clone: A read error may account for a junction end that differs from germline. The chain recombines TRBV7-3 with TRBJ2-3, with 8 nucleotides matching TRBD2. Germline values: CDR1 SGHTA, CDR2 FQGTGA. The CDR3 length is 15 residues. As DNA, the CDR3 is TGTGCCAGCAGCATAACGGGAGGGAGGGGAGATACGCAGTATTTT. Its protein is CASSITGGRGDTQYF.

This chain links TRBV7-8 with TRBJ1-1, with D possibly being TRBD1 (5 bases). This CDR3 has 13 residues. With 5 bases removed from V and 11 bases from J, the gap between germline ends came to 18 bases. CDR1 is SGHVS and CDR2 is FQNEAQ in the germline V gene. CDR3 protein: CASSPEQVARAFF. The CDR3 coding sequence is TGTGCCAGCAGCCCAGAACAGGTCGCGAGGGCTTTCTTT.

CDR3 coding DNA: TGCGCCAGCAGCTTGGCCGGCAGTAGCGGGAATACCGGGGAGCTGTTTTTT. Its protein is CASSLAGSSGNTGELFF. This chain links TRBV5-1 with TRBJ2-2, with 8 nucleotides matching TRBD2. From germline, CDR1 is SGHRS and CDR2 YFSETQ. V lost 0 bases to trimming and J lost 5 bases; unmatched junction nucleotides: 9. The CDR3 covers 17 residues.

The rearrangement uses TRBV6-6 and TRBJ1-2, with 7 bases lining up with TRBD1. With 8 bases clipped from V and 6 bases from J, the junction kept 9 bases outside the gene matches. There are 13 residues in the CDR3. The germline gives CDR1 MNHNY, CDR2 SVGAGI (reference sequence). The CDR3 DNA is TGTGCCAGCTCCTCGACAGGGCCACATGGCTACACCTTC. It codes for CASSSTGPHGYTF.

The chain recombines TRBV7-2 with TRBJ1-2; perhaps TRBD1 as D (5 bases). The V end lost 1 base, the J end lost 6 bases, and 9 bases lay between the germline ends. The CDR3 totals 13 residues. In germline, CDR1 is SGHTA, CDR2 FQGNSA. CDR3 loop: CASSLVARDGYTF. Here the CDR3 DNA reads TGTGCCAGCAGCTTAGTCGCCAGGGATGGCTACACCTTC.

This rearrangement joins TRBV2 to TRBJ2-3; maybe TRBD2 (5 bases). This CDR3 has 16 amino acids. V was cut by 7 bases and J by 1 base, with 18 bases left in between. Germline loops: CDR1 SNHLY, CDR2 FYNNEI. The CDR3 DNA sequence: TGTGCCAGCAAAGGGCTAGCCCGCATCGGCACAGATACGCAGTATTTT. It is translated as CASKGLARIGTDTQYF.

The chain couples TRBV28 to TRBJ1-4; TRBD1 might be the D (6 bases). The CDR3 length is 14 residues. With 9 bases removed from V and 8 bases from J, the gap between germline ends came to 19 bases. Per the germline V gene, CDR1 is MDHEN and CDR2 is SYDVKM. The CDR3 is CASSGGGGTEKLFF. CDR3 coding DNA: TGTGCCAGTTCCGGGGGCGGGGGCACGGAAAAACTGTTTTTT.

This clone was detected only a few times. J is TRBJ1-6 and V is TRBV27; 9 positions agree with TRBD1. There are 16 residues in the CDR3. The J segment lost 5 bases and the V segment lost 4 bases, leaving 6 bases of the junction unmatched. Germline-derived CDR1 and CDR2 are MNHEY and SMNVEV (reference sequence). The CDR3 spells CASSYRDRANNSPLHF. The CDR3 region has the DNA TGTGCCAGCAGTTACCGGGACAGGGCCAATAATTCACCCCTCCACTTT.

V usage is TRBV5-1 and J usage is TRBJ2-1, with TRBD2 matching over 9 bases. V lost 3 bases and J lost 4; bases outside the gene matches: 14. Germline CDR1 and CDR2: SGHRS and YFSETQ. The CDR3 runs to 18 residues. The CDR3 sequence is CASSSAGGRAQTYNEQFF. CDR3 DNA sequence: TGCGCCAGCAGCTCTGCGGGCGGGAGGGCCCAAACGTACAATGAGCAGTTCTTC.

This chain connects TRBV2 to TRBJ1-6; TRBD1 aligns across 7 bases. The V gene end was trimmed by 8 bases and the J gene end by 6 bases; junction bases not matched to a gene: 10. The CDR3 length is 15 residues. Germline V gene sequence: CDR1 SNHLY, CDR2 FYNNEI. CDR3 nucleotides: TGTGCCAGCGGACTTAGACAGGGCGCTAATTCACCCCTCCACTTT. Its protein is CASGLRQGANSPLHF.

The V gene is TRBV5-6, the J gene TRBJ2-3, with D tentatively TRBD2 (7 bases). From germline, CDR1 is SGHDT and CDR2 YYEEEE. The CDR3 runs 16 residues. The V end was cut by 2 bases, the J end by 6 bases, with 19 bases between. CDR3 nucleotide sequence: TGTGCCAGCAGCTTCGGATGGGAGGGGGGTGAGGATACGCAGTATTTT. Translation gives CASSFGWEGGEDTQYF. Full variable domain (remainder filled in from reference TRBV5-6 and TRBJ2-3): DAGVTQSPTHLIKTRGQQVTLRCSPKSGHDTVSWYQQALGQGPQFIFQYYEEEERQRGNFPDRFSGHQFPNYSSELNVNALLLGDSALYLCASSFGWEGGEDTQYFGPGTRLTVL.

V is TRBV6-5 and J is TRBJ2-5; D call uncertain. The CDR3 runs 13 residues. The V end lost 2 bases, the J end lost 1 base, and 5 bases lay between the germline ends. Germline V CDR1 and CDR2: MNHEY, SVGAGI. In DNA form, the CDR3 reads TGTGCCAGCAGTTACACAAGCCAAGAGACCCAGTACTTC. Translated: CASSYTSQETQYF.

This clone was picked up one time. The sample holds other DNA sequences that translate to the same CDR3. The genes are TRBV30 and TRBJ1-2; 7 bases fit TRBD1. After removal of 4 bases from V and 1 base from J, the junction contained 0 bases not matched to a gene. The CDR3 consists of 12 residues. CDR1 and CDR2 (germline): GTSNPN, SVGIG (reference sequence). CDR3 sequence: CAWTGGNYGYTF. The DNA for the CDR3 is TGTGCCTGGACAGGGGGTAACTATGGCTACACCTTC.

The chain has TRBV5-6 and TRBJ2-2; the match to TRBD1 covers 12 bases. Germline assignment: CDR1 SGHDT and CDR2 YYEEEE. V lost 4 bases to trimming and J lost 6 bases; unmatched junction nucleotides: 4. The CDR3 runs to 15 residues. CDR3 region: CASSPGQGASGELFF. As DNA, the CDR3 is TGTGCCAGCAGCCCGGGACAGGGGGCCTCCGGGGAGCTGTTTTTT.

The chain has TRBV2 and TRBJ2-7; D is possibly TRBD2 (7 bases). This CDR3 is 15 amino acids long. V dropped 6 bases and J dropped 2 bases, with 17 bases sitting between them. Germline CDR1 and CDR2: SNHLY and FYNNEI. The CDR3 is CASSLGGGPPYEQYF. The CDR3 nucleotides are TGTGCCAGCAGCCTGGGGGGGGGCCCACCCTACGAGCAGTACTTC.

This clone has a handful of counts. V usage is TRBV6-4 and J usage is TRBJ2-1, with a weak D call TRBD2 (7 bases). Looked up from germline, CDR1 is MRHNA and CDR2 is SNTAGT. V gave up 3 bases and J gave up 6 bases, with 15 bases separating them. The CDR3 loop spans 15 amino acids. Here the CDR3 DNA reads TGTGCCAGCAGTGAGAGGGAGGGGGTTGGCAATGAGCAGTTCTTC. Translation gives CASSEREGVGNEQFF.

The chain has TRBV7-2 and TRBJ2-3; D may be TRBD1 (5 bases). The CDR3 runs to 13 residues. CDR1 SGHTA and CDR2 FQGNSA come from the germline V gene. Deletions cut 4 bases from V and 5 bases from J, with 10 bases between. The CDR3 DNA reads as TGTGCCAGCAGCTGGGGCGCGGTAGATACGCAGTATTTT. The encoded protein is CASSWGAVDTQYF.

J is TRBJ2-5 and V is TRBV4-2; 9 nucleotides match TRBD2. The CDR3 has 16 residues. Germline CDR1 reads LGHNA; CDR2 reads YNFKEQ. The V and J ends lost 2 bases and 0 bases, in that order; junction bases with no gene match: 4. The CDR3 is CASSQSLAGNQETQYF. The CDR3 DNA is TGTGCCAGCAGCCAAAGCCTAGCGGGAAACCAAGAGACCCAGTACTTC.

The rearrangement joins TRBV5-6 to TRBJ2-1; D is unclear. The CDR3 consists of 13 residues. Trimming left V 3 bases short and J 5 bases short, with 9 bases between. Germline CDR1 reads SGHDT; CDR2 reads YYEEEE. CDR3 sequence: CASSSLGDNEQFF. The CDR3 coding sequence is TGTGCCAGCAGCTCACTCGGTGACAATGAGCAGTTCTTC.

The chain recombines TRBV5-1 with TRBJ1-2; TRBD1 might be the D (6 bases). Germline assignment: CDR1 SGHRS and CDR2 YFSETQ. There are 17 residues in the CDR3. V lost 4 bases, J lost 0 bases, and 19 bases lay in between. The CDR3 protein is CASSLSGTLEANYGYTF. As DNA, the CDR3 is TGCGCCAGCAGCCTATCCGGGACACTCGAAGCTAACTATGGCTACACCTTC.

The chain uses TRBV2 and TRBJ2-1; D not certain. The germline V and J ends were trimmed by 6 bases and 5 bases, with 14 bases remaining between them. CDR3 size: 14 residues. Germline values: CDR1 SNHLY, CDR2 FYNNEI. The CDR3 reads CASRPIVADNEQFF. In nucleotides, the CDR3 is TGTGCCAGCAGGCCCATCGTGGCGGACAATGAGCAGTTCTTC.